These 29 T cell receptor beta chains share one sample of origin, sequenced in a study of blood T cell repertoires in COVID-19. TCRdb keeps only in-frame clones here, not all; method: immunoSEQ multiplex PCR. The sample records 140,000 to 150,000 clones, approximately 82% being singletons. Material: peripheral blood. All receptors come from a man aged 55 to 69 with active or convalescent COVID-19.

This clone was seen only once. V usage is TRBV14 and J usage is TRBJ1-2, with D hard to call. V lost 1 base and J lost 5, with 8 bases in between. CDR1 SGHDN and CDR2 FVKESK come from the germline V gene. The CDR3 contains 13 residues. The CDR3 DNA sequence: TGTGCCAGCAGCCAAGGTCGGGTTTATGGCTACACCTTC. It encodes CASSQGRVYGYTF. Full variable domain (outside the CDR3, taken from reference TRBV14 and TRBJ1-2): EAGVTQFPSHSVIEKGQTVTLRCDPISGHDNLYWYRRVMGKEIKFLLHFVKESKQDESGMPNNRFLAERTGGTYSTLKVQPAELEDSGVYFCASSQGRVYGYTFGSGTRLTVV.

V is TRBV2 and J is TRBJ1-3, with a weak D call TRBD1 (5 bases). Germline CDR1 reads SNHLY; CDR2 reads FYNNEI. V was trimmed by 7 bases and J by 7 bases, leaving 23 bases between them. The CDR3 is made up of 16 amino acids. CDR3 region: CASMEGRGGSWNTIYF. The CDR3 nucleotides read TGTGCCAGCATGGAGGGACGGGGAGGTTCTTGGAACACCATATATTTT.

The chain employs TRBV7-8 and TRBJ2-1; 9 bases are shared with TRBD2. The V segment lost 5 bases and the J segment 9 bases; nucleotides outside the gene matches: 8. The germline V gene encodes CDR1 SGHVS and CDR2 FQNEAQ. This CDR3 spans 14 amino acids. CDR3 DNA: TGTGCCAGCAGCAGACTAGCGGCCCTCGCTGAGCAGTTCTTC. Its translation: CASSRLAALAEQFF.

This chain links TRBV6-5 with TRBJ2-7; 7 bases agree with TRBD1. V trimming: 6 bases; J trimming: 0 bases; junction bases outside the gene matches: 5. Germline values: CDR1 MNHEY, CDR2 SVGAGI. The CDR3 length is 14 residues. The CDR3 nucleotides read TGTGCCAGCAGCCCCGCAGGGGGCTCCTACGAGCAGTACTTC. Encoded protein: CASSPAGGSYEQYF.

This clone occurred a few times. The chain joins TRBV6-5 to TRBJ1-5, with 7 nucleotides matching TRBD1. The CDR3 extends over 13 amino acids. Germline CDR1 is MNHEY and CDR2 is SVGAGI. Trimming cost V 5 bases and J 4 bases; bases outside gene matches: 2. The CDR3 reads CASSPDRNQPQHF. CDR3 DNA: TGTGCCAGCAGTCCGGACAGGAATCAGCCCCAGCATTTT.

The V and J genes are TRBV7-2 and TRBJ1-1; possibly TRBD1 for D (6 bases). This CDR3 has 17 amino acids. The ends were cut back, 3 bases at V and 11 bases at J, with 28 bases in the middle. Germline loops: CDR1 SGHTA, CDR2 FQGNSA. In DNA form, the CDR3 reads TGTGCCAGCAGCTTCGATTCTGCAGGGCAGGGGAGTTCGAAGGCTTTCTTT. Protein: CASSFDSAGQGSSKAFF.

The genes are TRBV4-3 and TRBJ2-2, with D tentatively TRBD2 (5 bases). The germline CDR1 and CDR2 sequences are LGHNA and YSLEER. Trimming removed 4 bases from V and 0 bases from J, with 9 bases in between. CDR3 length: 15 amino acids. The CDR3 loop reads CASSPSGTNTGELFF. In DNA, the CDR3 is TGCGCCAGCAGCCCCTCCGGGACGAACACCGGGGAGCTGTTTTTT.

The gene calls are TRBV6-1 and TRBJ1-5; maybe TRBD1 (6 bases). V was shortened by 3 bases and J by 0 bases, with 12 bases between the two germline ends. Germline values: CDR1 MNHNS, CDR2 SASEGT. The CDR3 covers 16 residues. CDR3 residues: CASSDRDIYSNQPQHF. The CDR3 DNA reads as TGTGCCAGCAGTGACCGGGACATTTATAGCAATCAGCCCCAGCATTTT.

Only one count was recorded for this clone. This rearrangement joins TRBV3-1 (or the pseudogene TRBV3-2) to TRBJ1-5, with 7 positions matching TRBD1. The trim removed 0 bases at V and 3 bases at J, leaving 11 bases unmatched. Germline V gene data show CDR1 as LGHDT and CDR2 as YNNKEL (reference sequence). The CDR3 is 18 amino acids. CDR3 region: CASSQETGLESNNQPQHF. DNA for the CDR3: TGTGCCAGCAGCCAAGAGACAGGGCTTGAGTCTAACAATCAGCCCCAGCATTTT.

The V call is TRBV19, the J call TRBJ1-5; 11 nucleotides match TRBD1. The CDR3 is 13 residues long. The germline V gene encodes CDR1 LNHDA and CDR2 SQIVND (reference sequence). J was trimmed by 6 bases and V by 8 bases; bases with no gene match: 3. Here the CDR3 DNA reads TGTGCCAGTGGACAGGGGGCGCTTCAGCCCCAGCATTTT. Amino acid sequence: CASGQGALQPQHF.

This chain connects TRBV5-1 to TRBJ1-4; 7 bases agree with TRBD1. The CDR3 covers 15 residues. Germline V gives CDR1 SGHRS, CDR2 YFSETQ. Unmatched junction bases numbered 3, after V lost 1 base and J lost 3 bases. The CDR3 sequence is CASSLRGQSNEKLFF. CDR3 sequence (DNA): TGCGCCAGCAGCTTGAGGGGACAGTCTAATGAAAAACTGTTTTTT.

The V and J genes are TRBV6-6 and TRBJ2-3; TRBD2 matches at 11 bases. The trim removed 5 bases at V and 5 bases at J, leaving 12 bases unmatched. CDR1 and CDR2 from the germline V gene are MNHNY and SVGAGI (reference sequence). The CDR3 contains 17 residues. CDR3 loop: CASSQRRLAGMIDTQYF. CDR3 in DNA: TGTGCCAGCAGTCAGAGAAGACTAGCGGGGATGATAGATACGCAGTATTTT.

V and J are TRBV12-5 and TRBJ2-2; D is undetermined. The germline gives CDR1 LGHNT, CDR2 FRNRAP. The CDR3 has 14 residues. V lost 5 bases and J 3 bases, leaving 10 bases between the germline ends. The DNA for the CDR3 is TGTGCTAGTGGTCCATACCGGGACACCGGGGAGCTGTTTTTT. Residues: CASGPYRDTGELFF.

V and J are TRBV11-3 and TRBJ1-2; TRBD1 matches at 7 bases. CDR3 size: 16 residues. V shed 5 bases, J shed 0 bases, and the junction held 9 bases outside the gene matches. CDR1 and CDR2 from the germline V gene are SGHNT and YENEEA. CDR3 loop: CASSPMSGTANYGYTF. The DNA of the CDR3 is TGTGCCAGCAGCCCTATGTCTGGGACAGCTAACTATGGCTACACCTTC.

This clone was counted only a few times. The chain has TRBV9 and TRBJ2-5; TRBD1 agrees at 8 bases. The trim removed 3 bases at V and 3 bases at J, leaving 7 bases unmatched. The CDR3 totals 15 residues. Germline V lookup: CDR1 SGDLS, CDR2 YYNGEE. The DNA of the CDR3 is TGTGCCAGCAGCGCAACCGGGACAGGCAAAGAGACCCAGTACTTC. This gives the protein CASSATGTGKETQYF.

The chain recombines TRBV12-3 or TRBV12-4 with TRBJ2-2, with 7 bases identical to TRBD2. The CDR3 is 12 amino acids. Trimming took 4 bases from V and 7 from J; bases not matched to a gene: 0. The CDR3 is CASSSGGGELFF. The CDR3 DNA sequence: TGTGCCAGCAGTTCGGGAGGCGGGGAGCTGTTTTTT.

There are a few counts of this clone. The junction does not match germline at one end; this may be a read error. CDR3 bases: TGTGCTAGCAGCTTAGCGGAGGGGGCTAACGAAAAACTGTTTTTT. This translates into CASSLAEGANEKLFF. V is TRBV7-7 and J is TRBJ1-4; 7 bases align to TRBD1. The CDR3 runs 15 residues. Looked up from germline, CDR1 is SSHAT and CDR2 is FNYEAQ (reference sequence).

This chain connects TRBV7-8 to TRBJ1-2, with D hard to call. Germline CDR1 is SGHVS and CDR2 is FQNEAQ. This CDR3 comprises 16 residues. V dropped 4 bases and J dropped 2 bases, with 17 bases sitting between them. Here the CDR3 reads CASSSTNTISNYGYTF. CDR3 bases: TGTGCCAGCAGCTCCACCAACACTATATCAAACTATGGCTACACCTTC.

The V gene is TRBV24-1, the J gene TRBJ2-1; 11 bases are shared with TRBD2. Germline CDR1 KGHDR, CDR2 SFDVKD. The V segment lost 4 bases and the J segment 4 bases; nucleotides outside the gene matches: 5. The CDR3 runs 16 residues. CDR3 sequence: CATSDPLAGVYNEQFF. CDR3 nucleotides: TGTGCCACCAGTGACCCACTAGCGGGGGTATACAATGAGCAGTTCTTC.

The chain is built from TRBV29-1 and TRBJ2-2, with D unresolved. CDR3 length: 13 residues. The V end lost 4 bases, the J end lost 4 bases, and 10 bases lay between the germline ends. Germline lookup yields CDR1 SQVTM and CDR2 ANQGSEA. The CDR3 region is CSVAQLATGELFF. The CDR3 nucleotides read TGCAGCGTTGCTCAGTTAGCCACCGGGGAGCTGTTTTTT.

This rearrangement joins TRBV30 to TRBJ2-7; 8 bases fit TRBD2. Per the germline V gene, CDR1 is GTSNPN and CDR2 is SVGIG (reference sequence). The CDR3 runs 12 residues. The J segment lost 3 bases and the V segment lost 3 bases, leaving 1 base of the junction unmatched. The CDR3, as DNA: TGTGCCTGGAGGGCGGGGGGCTACGAGCAGTACTTC. Translation gives CAWRAGGYEQYF.

This sequence joins TRBV11-2 and TRBJ1-4; D unresolved. CDR3 length: 15 amino acids. Trimming stripped 1 base from V and 1 base from J, with 7 bases between. Germline assignment: CDR1 SGHAT and CDR2 FQNNGV. CDR3 protein: CASSLAGITNEKLFF. Here the CDR3 DNA reads TGTGCCAGCAGCTTAGCGGGGATAACTAATGAAAAACTGTTTTTT.

This sequence joins TRBV19 and TRBJ1-3, with a tentative D call TRBD1 (5 bases). Per the germline V gene, CDR1 is LNHDA and CDR2 is SQIVND (reference sequence). V lost 6 bases, J lost 1 base, and 7 bases lay in between. The CDR3 is 13 amino acids. The CDR3 loop is CASSQGSGNTIYF. In DNA, the CDR3 is TGTGCCAGTAGCCAGGGATCTGGAAACACCATATATTTT.

The rearrangement joins TRBV6-4 to TRBJ2-1; D call uncertain. Germline CDR1 reads MRHNA; CDR2 reads SNTAGT. The CDR3 totals 15 residues. V was cut by 3 bases and J by 0 bases, with 9 bases left in between. The CDR3, as DNA: TGTGCCAGCAGTGAAGGAGCGAGCTCCTACAATGAGCAGTTCTTC. Translating gives CASSEGASSYNEQFF.

The chain couples TRBV11-2 to TRBJ2-2; D unresolved. V shed 7 bases and J shed 6 bases, with 15 bases lying between them. Germline CDR1 and CDR2: SGHAT and FQNNGV. CDR3 length: 14 residues. The CDR3 coding sequence is TGTGCCAGCAACCCTATAAGTTCTCCCGGGGAGCTGTTTTTT. As protein: CASNPISSPGELFF.

The chain has TRBV19 and TRBJ2-5; 12 positions match TRBD2. The V segment lost 4 bases and the J segment 3 bases; nucleotides outside the gene matches: 3. Germline-derived CDR1 and CDR2 are LNHDA and SQIVND (reference sequence). The CDR3 is made up of 15 amino acids. The CDR3 DNA is TGTGCCAGTAGTAAGGGACTAGCGGGTGAAGAGACCCAGTACTTC. Its translation is CASSKGLAGEETQYF.

The sample holds a few counts of this clone. This chain uses TRBV20-1 with TRBJ2-1, with 9 bases that match TRBD2. Germline lookup yields CDR1 DFQATT and CDR2 SNEGSKA (reference sequence). With 3 bases clipped from V and 9 bases from J, the junction kept 9 bases outside the gene matches. The CDR3 length is 14 residues. The CDR3 spells CSASFSGGQPEQFF. CDR3 DNA sequence: TGCAGTGCTAGTTTTAGCGGGGGTCAACCTGAGCAGTTCTTC.

The chain combines TRBV2 with TRBJ2-3; 14 positions agree with TRBD2. After removal of 5 bases from V and 4 bases from J, the junction contained 8 bases not matched to a gene. This CDR3 comprises 17 residues. Germline V CDR1 and CDR2: SNHLY, FYNNEI. DNA of the CDR3: TGTGCCAGCAGTCCCGGGACTAGCGGGGGATGGGCAGATACGCAGTATTTT. Translation gives CASSPGTSGGWADTQYF.

The chain joins TRBV12-5 to TRBJ1-1; 10 positions match TRBD1. The V gene's germline CDR1 is LGHNT and CDR2 FRNRAP. After removal of 0 bases from V and 3 bases from J, the junction contained 10 bases not matched to a gene. The CDR3 length is 18 residues. The CDR3 is CASGLVGYWDRGHTEAFF. The CDR3 nucleotides are TGTGCTAGTGGTTTGGTAGGGTATTGGGACAGGGGCCACACTGAAGCTTTCTTT.